This T cell receptor beta chain was captured in a study of CD8+ T cells in alopecia areata. This clone turned up a few times. Its antigen is not identified. The trim removed 10 bases at V and 5 bases at J, leaving 10 bases unmatched. Germline loops: CDR1 ENHRY, CDR2 SYGVKD. The CDR3 spans 14 residues. Treatment defined: oral pan-JAK inhibitor, 5-10 mg twice daily. Extracted from the samples, RNA was reverse transcribed into cDNA to serve as the sequencing template. TCRdb's table, derived via immunoSEQ multiplex PCR, lists solely in-frame clones and lacks some. The table lists about 200,000 clones, more than 30% of them singletons. Overall study findings and caveats: Many expanded lesional clones remained in scalp and blood on tofacitinib. The study found higher clonality in lesional than normal scalp, especially in alopecia totalis/universalis. The study found tofacitinib significantly decreased scalp clonality and expanded CD8+ clones among the top 100. Resident alphabeta T-cell populations of normal skin are likewise subject to sequencing in scalp samples.

This specimen was CD4+ T cells sorted from blood, taken between weeks 30 and 35, from a patient treated with tofacitinib. This TCR came from a human donor with alopecia areata. V and J are TRBV10-3 and TRBJ2-5, with 10 bases that match TRBD2. CDR3 DNA: TGTGCCACCAGACAGCGGGAGGGCCTGGAGACCCAGTACTTC. It yields the protein CATRQREGLETQYF.